This T cell receptor beta chain was documented in a study of vaccination and CD4 T cells after COVID-19. Study context: SARS-CoV-2 was confirmed by nasal swab PCR; disease was mild in fewer than ten, severe in one. Convalescent participants consisted of six males and four females, two being Hispanic. Study results and caveats: In convalescent patients, 304 of 307 vaccine-specific clones were spike mono-reactive. In median terms, SARS-CoV-2-reactive clonotypes went from about 20 to 38, a nonsignificant rise.

The CDR3 is 15 amino acids. Germline V gene data show CDR1 as SEHNR and CDR2 as FQNEAQ (reference sequence). The ends were cut back, 5 bases at V and 0 bases at J, with 13 bases in the middle. To note about this clonotype: Its matching antigen is unknown.

The time point here: late sampling 161 to 241 days after vaccination in a few convalescent patients. TCRdb reanalysed the PCR reads using MiXCR and keeps one entry per CDR3 protein. The table includes some 28,000 distinct CDR3 sequences, roughly 50% detected once. This TCR was recovered from a human donor who had recovered from COVID-19. V usage is TRBV7-9 and J usage is TRBJ1-2; no reliable D call. The starting material was CD4+ T cells from blood, obtained about 7 months after SARS-CoV-2 vaccination. CDR3 loop: CASSPWEVPNYGYTF. Here the CDR3 DNA reads TGTGCCAGCAGCCCCTGGGAGGTCCCTAACTATGGCTACACCTTC.